This T cell receptor (beta chain) is drawn from a study of STAT3 mutations in large granular lymphocyte leukemia. Findings and caveats of the study: In T-cell large granular lymphocyte leukemia, about half of patients showed multiple immunodominant subclonotypes. Sampling intervals varied between patients and samples.

Remarks on this clone: What it binds is not known.

TCRdb's table, derived via immunoSEQ multiplex PCR, lists solely in-frame clones and lacks some. The table includes 3,400 or so clones, roughly four fifths detected once. J gave up 1 base and V 0 bases, and 0 bases lay outside the gene matches. The length of the CDR3 is 16 residues. The V gene's germline CDR1 is KGHSH and CDR2 LQKENI. Material for sequencing was peripheral blood mononuclear cells. The chain recombines TRBV18 with TRBJ2-7; 13 nucleotides agree with TRBD2. The origin of this receptor is a man in his 60s with T-cell large granular lymphocyte leukemia. Some clones in this sample may be carry-over from other donors' samples. The CDR3, as DNA: TGTGCCAGCTCACCACCGGGACTAGCGGGATCCTACGAGCAGTACTTC. Protein product: CASSPPGLAGSYEQYF.